One T cell receptor beta chain is described in this entry. Its antigen is currently unknown. With 8 bases removed from V and 9 bases from J, the gap between germline ends came to 17 bases. Germline V CDR1 and CDR2: SNHLY, FYNNEI. CDR3 size: 12 residues. TCRdb recomputed calls from the RT-PCR reads with MiXCR, one row per CDR3 protein. The sample lists approximately 520,000 distinct CDR3 sequences, 25% occurring once. This sample was included in a study of response to subunit inactivated influenza vaccine. Study observations and caveats: With each seasonal influenza vaccination, the authors suggested, few new T cells are recruited.

This chain uses TRBV2 with TRBJ2-7; D is tentatively TRBD1 or TRBD2 (5 bases each). The TCR comes from a man over 45 who received an inactivated influenza vaccine. The material was CD4+ T cells sorted from PBMCs, obtained more than 4 days after vaccination. CDR3: CASGTRDQGQYF. The CDR3 bases are TGTGCCAGCGGAACACGGGACCAGGGGCAGTACTTC.